This TCR beta chain was captured in a study of T cell responses to AZD1222 COVID-19 vaccine. Study-level findings and limits: Without day 14 samples, only post-peak T cell repertoires were studied. The study identified only six AZD1222 recipients as seropositive at baseline. The study found Spike-specific TCR breadth and depth rose after two AZD1222 doses. Reportedly, nearly half the spike-specific TCRs target unmutated variant regions.

Remarks on this clone: The target antigen is unknown.

Looked up from germline, CDR1 is SGHAT and CDR2 is FQDESV (reference sequence). This CDR3 is 13 amino acids long. With 5 bases clipped from V and 6 bases from J, the junction kept 6 bases outside the gene matches. The table came from immunoSEQ multiplex PCR; TCRdb's copy has only in-frame clones and leaves some out. The table has approximately 180,000 clones, about nine tenths seen once. The sequencing used peripheral blood, collected on day 0 of AZD1222 vaccination. This rearrangement joins TRBV11-1 to TRBJ1-2; 7 bases are shared with TRBD1. The sequence came from an adult in good health. CDR3 amino acids: CASSRQGSDGYTF. CDR3 sequence (DNA): TGTGCCAGCAGCCGACAGGGTTCGGATGGCTACACCTTC.